This TCR beta chain was captured by sequencing in a study of T-cell memory formation after mild COVID-19. This clonotype showed up just a few times. Each CDR3 protein is one row after TCRdb ran MiXCR on the 5' RACE reads. In the table there are approximately 570,000 distinct CDR3 sequences, approximately 18% of which are singletons. The sequencing sample was made of PBMCs or a T cell subset sorted from them (not recorded which). The source is an adult woman who had mild COVID-19 (a few samples of this study predate the infection). Cell type and time point are not known.

CDR3 sequence reads: CASSLGSTSNQPQHF. DNA of the CDR3: TGCGCCAGCAGCTTGGGCAGCACTAGCAATCAGCCCCAGCATTTT. The chain couples TRBV5-1 to TRBJ1-5; no clear D gene. CDR1 and CDR2 from the germline V gene are SGHRS and YFSETQ. The CDR3 has 15 residues. Trimming pared 0 bases from V and 0 bases from J, leaving 7 bases between. Full variable domain (missing parts from reference TRBV5-1 and TRBJ1-5): KAGVTQTPRYLIKTRGQQVTLSCSPISGHRSVSWYQQTPGQGLQFLFEYFSETQRNKGNFPGRFSGRQFSNSRSEMNVSTLELGDSALYLCASSLGSTSNQPQHFGDGTRLSIL.